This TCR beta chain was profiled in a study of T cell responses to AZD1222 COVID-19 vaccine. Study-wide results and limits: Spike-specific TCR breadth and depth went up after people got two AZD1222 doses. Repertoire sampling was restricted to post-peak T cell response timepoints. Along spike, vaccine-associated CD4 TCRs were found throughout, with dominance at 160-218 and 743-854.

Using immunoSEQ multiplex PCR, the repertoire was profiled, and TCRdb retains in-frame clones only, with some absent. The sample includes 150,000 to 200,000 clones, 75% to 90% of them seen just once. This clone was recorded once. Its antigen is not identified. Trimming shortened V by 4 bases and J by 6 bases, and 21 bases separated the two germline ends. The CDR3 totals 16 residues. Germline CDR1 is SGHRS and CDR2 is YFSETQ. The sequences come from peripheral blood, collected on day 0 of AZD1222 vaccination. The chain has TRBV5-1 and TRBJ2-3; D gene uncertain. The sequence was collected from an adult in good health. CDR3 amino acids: CASSRSATDSSDTQYF. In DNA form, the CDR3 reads TGCGCCAGCAGCCGTTCTGCGACCGATAGCTCCGATACGCAGTATTTT. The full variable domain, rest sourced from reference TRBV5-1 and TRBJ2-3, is KAGVTQTPRYLIKTRGQQVTLSCSPISGHRSVSWYQQTPGQGLQFLFEYFSETQRNKGNFPGRFSGRQFSNSRSEMNVSTLELGDSALYLCASSRSATDSSDTQYFGPGTRLTVL.